These 32 T cell receptor beta chains were all obtained from the same sample, sequenced in a study of siplizumab effects on memory and regulatory T cells. Profiling relied on immunoSEQ multiplex PCR, and the TCRdb table lists in-frame clones only, not all of them. Of under 130,000 clones in the sample, roughly 91% were seen once. Material: CD4+ T cells sorted from blood. The source of these receptors is a human donor in good health.

The CDR3 loop is CASQGSPGNTIYF. The DNA of the CDR3 is TGTGCCTCACAGGGTTCCCCTGGAAACACCATATATTTT. The chain uses TRBV30 and TRBJ1-3; TRBD1 is a possible D gene (6 bases). V lost 7 bases and J lost 2, with 12 bases in between. The CDR3 consists of 13 residues. From germline, CDR1 is GTSNPN and CDR2 SVGIG (reference sequence).

V is TRBV19 and J is TRBJ1-4; tentatively, D is TRBD1 (6 bases). The CDR3 is 14 residues long. Trimming pared 6 bases from V and 3 bases from J, leaving 11 bases between. CDR1 and CDR2 from the germline V gene are LNHDA and SQIVND (reference sequence). The CDR3 loop reads CASSQGLANEKLFF. CDR3 in DNA: TGTGCCAGTAGCCAGGGGTTGGCTAATGAAAAACTGTTTTTT.

The chain is built from TRBV14 and TRBJ1-1; D unresolved. Germline loops: CDR1 SGHDN, CDR2 FVKESK. The CDR3 spans 13 residues. Trimming took off 1 base at V and 2 bases at J, with 5 bases between the two ends. The CDR3: CASSQVGNTEAFF. The CDR3, as DNA: TGTGCCAGCAGCCAAGTGGGTAACACTGAAGCTTTCTTT.

The rearrangement uses TRBV15 and TRBJ1-2; D uncertain. The CDR3 has 14 residues. V lost 0 bases and J lost 3, with 8 bases in between. Germline V gene data show CDR1 as LNHNV and CDR2 as YYDKDF (reference sequence). In DNA form, the CDR3 reads TGTGCCACCAGCAGAGATATGAGGGACTATGGCTACACCTTC. Translating gives CATSRDMRDYGYTF.

V and J are TRBV2 and TRBJ1-2; D possibly corresponds to TRBD1 (6 bases). V dropped 3 bases and J dropped 8 bases, with 13 bases sitting between them. The length of the CDR3 is 13 residues. Germline V gene lookup returns CDR1 SNHLY and CDR2 FYNNEI. As DNA, the CDR3 is TGTGCCAGCAGTGAGGGGGGCCAGTGGGGCTACACCTTC. Protein: CASSEGGQWGYTF.

The rearrangement links TRBV29-1 to TRBJ2-5; no clear D gene. V dropped 4 bases and J dropped 3 bases, with 12 bases sitting between them. The germline CDR1 and CDR2 sequences are SQVTM and ANQGSEA. CDR3 length equals 13 residues. The CDR3 nucleotides are TGCAGCGTTGCTTTGCGATTCAAAGAGACCCAGTACTTC. Translation: CSVALRFKETQYF.

The chain carries TRBV18 and TRBJ1-2; D uncertain. Germline CDR1 reads KGHSH; CDR2 reads LQKENI. This CDR3 has 13 amino acids. The V gene lost 2 bases and the J gene lost 3 bases, with 7 bases spanning the gap. The CDR3 region is CASSPEGDYGYTF. As DNA, the CDR3 is TGTGCCAGCTCACCAGAGGGTGACTATGGCTACACCTTC.

The chain combines TRBV15 with TRBJ1-1; D perhaps matches TRBD1 (5 bases). The CDR3 totals 13 residues. V was clipped by 5 bases and J by 7 bases, with 14 bases between them. CDR1 is LNHNV and CDR2 is YYDKDF in the germline V gene (reference sequence). The CDR3 coding sequence is TGTGCCACCAGCCGAAACCGGGACGGTGAAGCTTTCTTT. Translation gives CATSRNRDGEAFF.

In its sample, this clone was seen once. The rearrangement links TRBV11-3 to TRBJ2-7; the D gene is possibly TRBD2 (6 bases). The V gene's germline CDR1 is SGHNT and CDR2 YENEEA. The CDR3 sequence is 15 residues long. Trimming cost V 0 bases and J 5 bases, with 14 bases left between them. This CDR3 reads CASSLDQHRRDEQYF. DNA for the CDR3: TGTGCCAGCAGCTTAGATCAACACAGGAGGGACGAGCAGTACTTC. The whole variable domain, remainder taken from reference TRBV11-3 and TRBJ2-7, is EAGVVQSPRYKIIEKKQPVAFWCNPISGHNTLYWYLQNLGQGPELLIRYENEEAVDDSQLPKDRFSAERLKGVDSTLKIQPAELGDSAVYLCASSLDQHRRDEQYFGPGTRLTVT.

The gene calls are TRBV21-1 and TRBJ2-1; the table's D gene call, TRBD2, was not cross checked with the DNA. TRBV21-1 is assigned pseudogene status. This CDR3 is 16 amino acids long. This chain's CDR3 is CASSKGWTSGNNEQFF. The CDR3 region has the DNA TGTGCCAGCAGCAAAGGGTGGACTAGCGGGAACAATGAGCAGTTCTTC.

The J gene is TRBJ1-3, the V gene TRBV5-6, with D perhaps TRBD1 (5 bases). There are 15 residues in the CDR3. The germline CDR1 and CDR2 sequences are SGHDT and YYEEEE. The V and J ends lost 5 bases and 9 bases respectively, with 21 bases between them. CDR3: CASSRTGDAGGTIYF. In nucleotides, the CDR3 is TGTGCCAGCAGTCGCACGGGGGACGCGGGCGGCACCATATATTTT.

The V gene is TRBV5-5, the J gene TRBJ2-5; TRBD1 aligns across 10 bases. The CDR3 loop spans 14 amino acids. CDR1 is SGHKS, CDR2 YYEKEE, per germline (reference sequence). With V trimmed by 5 bases and J by 3 bases, 4 bases remained unmatched. This CDR3 reads CASRPGTGEETQYF. CDR3 bases: TGTGCCAGCAGACCCGGGACAGGGGAAGAGACCCAGTACTTC.

The chain joins TRBV20-1 to TRBJ1-6; 7 bases are a match to TRBD1. The CDR3 covers 11 residues. CDR1 and CDR2 (germline): DFQATT, SNEGSKA (reference sequence). CDR3 loop: CSLKSSGTDHF. The CDR3 DNA follows: TGCAGCCTTAAGAGCTCAGGGACAGACCACTTT.

For the CDR3, the DNA is TGTGCCAGCAGGATCGACACGTACAATGAGCAGTTCTTC. This sequence encodes CASRIDTYNEQFF. The rearrangement links TRBV6-1 to TRBJ2-1; D unresolved. Germline values: CDR1 MNHNS, CDR2 SASEGT. V was trimmed by 6 bases and J by 4 bases, leaving 10 bases between them. The CDR3 loop spans 13 amino acids.

This chain connects TRBV7-6 to TRBJ2-7; D is perhaps TRBD1 (5 bases). The germline V and J ends were trimmed by 1 base and 5 bases, with 12 bases remaining between them. CDR1 and CDR2 (germline): SGHVS, FNYEAQ. CDR3 length: 14 residues. The DNA for the CDR3 is TGTGCCAGCAGCTTAGTCCAGGGTTGGCACGAGCAGTACTTC. It codes for CASSLVQGWHEQYF.

This clone was counted once. The chain couples TRBV7-2 to TRBJ2-3; no firm D call. Germline loops: CDR1 SGHTA, CDR2 FQGNSA. V dropped 2 bases and J dropped 4 bases, with 16 bases sitting between them. CDR3 size: 16 residues. The CDR3 nucleotides read TGTGCCAGCAGCTTATTAAGGAGCGCCGGTCCAGATACGCAGTATTTT. As protein: CASSLLRSAGPDTQYF.

This clone has a single count. The chain couples TRBV5-6 to TRBJ2-3; 12 bases map to TRBD2. V lost 3 bases, J lost 3 bases, and 2 bases stayed unmatched. Germline CDR1 and CDR2: SGHDT and YYEEEE. This CDR3 is 15 amino acids long. The CDR3 DNA is TGTGCCAGCAGCTCAACTAGCGGGGGGACAGATACGCAGTATTTT. Translated: CASSSTSGGTDTQYF.

J is TRBJ2-6 and V is TRBV11-3, with 9 nucleotides matching TRBD2. CDR1 and CDR2 (germline): SGHNT, YENEEA. The V and J ends lost 5 bases and 2 bases, in that order; junction bases with no gene match: 10. The CDR3 is made up of 18 amino acids. CDR3 region: CASSLFSGSLAGANVLTF. The CDR3 DNA is TGTGCCAGCAGCCTATTTAGCGGGAGTTTAGCTGGGGCCAACGTCCTGACTTTC.

This chain connects TRBV7-2 to TRBJ2-7; TRBD2 agrees at 14 bases. From germline, CDR1 is SGHTA and CDR2 FQGNSA. With 4 bases clipped from V and 2 bases from J, the junction kept 1 base outside the gene matches. This CDR3 comprises 15 residues. The CDR3 DNA follows: TGTGCCAGCAGCTCGACTAGCGGGGGGGCCTACGAGCAGTACTTC. This gives the protein CASSSTSGGAYEQYF.

The chain is built from TRBV5-4 and TRBJ1-2, with 10 bases that match TRBD1. Per the germline V gene, CDR1 is SGHNT and CDR2 is YYREEE (reference sequence). After removal of 4 bases from V and 4 bases from J, the junction contained 7 bases not matched to a gene. This CDR3 is 15 amino acids long. Here the CDR3 reads CASSPGQGVVYGYTF. For the CDR3, the DNA is TGTGCCAGCAGCCCCGGACAGGGGGTGGTCTATGGCTACACCTTC.

The V gene is TRBV9, the J gene TRBJ2-7, with 11 bases that match TRBD1. CDR1 and CDR2 (germline): SGDLS, YYNGEE. This CDR3 has 18 amino acids. The J segment lost 6 bases and the V segment lost 0 bases, leaving 14 bases of the junction unmatched. In DNA form, the CDR3 reads TGTGCCAGCAGCGTAGGTGGGACAGGGGGTAAAGGGGAAGGCGAGCAGTACTTC. As protein: CASSVGGTGGKGEGEQYF.

The rearrangement joins TRBV20-1 to TRBJ2-7, with D possibly TRBD2 on 5 matching bases. The CDR3 contains 11 residues. Per germline, CDR1 DFQATT and CDR2 SNEGSKA (reference sequence). V was clipped by 3 bases and J by 4 bases, with 7 bases between them. As DNA, the CDR3 is TGCAGTGCTAGCGGGAATTACGAGCAGTACTTC. As protein: CSASGNYEQYF.

This clone was picked up one time. The chain combines TRBV9 with TRBJ2-5; 12 bases are a match to TRBD2. The CDR3 is 19 residues long. CDR1 and CDR2 from the germline V gene are SGDLS and YYNGEE. V lost 0 bases and J lost 2; bases outside the gene matches: 11. In DNA, the CDR3 is TGTGCCAGCAGCGTAGCTAGCGGGAGGGTCCAGTCCTCACAAGAGACCCAGTACTTC. Translating gives CASSVASGRVQSSQETQYF.

V gene TRBV7-2 combines with J gene TRBJ1-1; 8 positions match TRBD1. V was clipped by 4 bases and J by 0 bases; unmatched bases: 1. The CDR3 has 14 residues. In germline, CDR1 is SGHTA, CDR2 FQGNSA. Here the CDR3 DNA reads TGTGCCAGCAGCTGGGGACAGGTGAACACTGAAGCTTTCTTT. Translating gives CASSWGQVNTEAFF.

CDR3 in DNA: TGTGCCGCCGCAGCCCGTTGGGGTGACTATGGCTACACCTTC. It is translated as CAAAARWGDYGYTF. The V and J genes are TRBV19 and TRBJ1-2; no definite D call. The CDR3 runs to 14 residues. Germline lookup yields CDR1 LNHDA and CDR2 SQIVND (reference sequence). V gave up 11 bases and J gave up 3 bases, with 19 bases separating them.

The chain couples TRBV11-3 to TRBJ2-2; D not resolved. Germline-derived CDR1 and CDR2 are SGHNT and YENEEA. V lost 3 bases and J 6 bases, leaving 8 bases between the germline ends. This CDR3 spans 13 amino acids. The CDR3 is CASSFGSSGELFF. In DNA form, the CDR3 reads TGTGCCAGCAGCTTCGGTAGTTCCGGGGAGCTGTTTTTT.

The genes are TRBV5-1 and TRBJ2-1, with D unclear. The CDR3 is made up of 15 amino acids. In germline, CDR1 is SGHRS, CDR2 YFSETQ. The V gene lost 0 bases and the J gene lost 4 bases, with 11 bases spanning the gap. The chain's CDR3 is CASSLVADNYNEQFF. The CDR3 region has the DNA TGCGCCAGCAGCTTGGTAGCAGACAATTACAATGAGCAGTTCTTC.

The genes are TRBV30 and TRBJ1-2; maybe TRBD1 (6 bases). CDR3 length: 13 residues. CDR1 GTSNPN and CDR2 SVGIG come from the germline V gene (reference sequence). Trimming left V 1 base short and J 8 bases short, with 14 bases between. CDR3 in DNA: TGTGCCTGGAGTGGGCAGGGGACTTGGGGCTACACCTTC. The encoded protein is CAWSGQGTWGYTF.

This sequence joins TRBV9 and TRBJ1-2, with 7 bases matching TRBD1. This CDR3 region has 14 residues. V lost 0 bases, J lost 7 bases, and 6 bases stayed unmatched. Germline CDR1 reads SGDLS; CDR2 reads YYNGEE. The CDR3 loop reads CASSVGQGDVGYTF. CDR3 DNA sequence: TGTGCCAGCAGCGTAGGGCAGGGGGACGTTGGCTACACCTTC.

This rearrangement joins TRBV6-6 to TRBJ2-7; 7 nucleotides line up with TRBD1. Germline CDR1 is MNHNY and CDR2 is SVGAGI (reference sequence). The CDR3 covers 14 residues. V gave up 5 bases and J gave up 0 bases; unmatched junction bases: 4. The CDR3: CASSPDRSSYEQYF. The CDR3 nucleotides are TGTGCCAGCAGTCCGGACAGGAGCTCCTACGAGCAGTACTTC.

CDR3 DNA: TGTGCCAGCAGCGCCGGGACTAGCGGGCTCCAAGAGACCCAGTACTTC. Its translation is CASSAGTSGLQETQYF. The chain joins TRBV9 to TRBJ2-5; 12 positions agree with TRBD2. This CDR3 is 16 amino acids long. V shed 3 bases, J shed 1 base, and the junction held 4 bases outside the gene matches. Germline assignment: CDR1 SGDLS and CDR2 YYNGEE.

The rearrangement joins TRBV5-3 to TRBJ2-7; D could derive from TRBD1 or TRBD2 (5 bases each). TRBV5-3 is an ORF, with its function uncertain. The CDR3 contains 16 residues. V shed 2 bases and J shed 4 bases, with 19 bases lying between them. The DNA of the CDR3 is TGTGCCAGAAGCTTAACAGGAGGACTCCGAGGATACGAGCAGTACTTC. The encoded protein is CARSLTGGLRGYEQYF.